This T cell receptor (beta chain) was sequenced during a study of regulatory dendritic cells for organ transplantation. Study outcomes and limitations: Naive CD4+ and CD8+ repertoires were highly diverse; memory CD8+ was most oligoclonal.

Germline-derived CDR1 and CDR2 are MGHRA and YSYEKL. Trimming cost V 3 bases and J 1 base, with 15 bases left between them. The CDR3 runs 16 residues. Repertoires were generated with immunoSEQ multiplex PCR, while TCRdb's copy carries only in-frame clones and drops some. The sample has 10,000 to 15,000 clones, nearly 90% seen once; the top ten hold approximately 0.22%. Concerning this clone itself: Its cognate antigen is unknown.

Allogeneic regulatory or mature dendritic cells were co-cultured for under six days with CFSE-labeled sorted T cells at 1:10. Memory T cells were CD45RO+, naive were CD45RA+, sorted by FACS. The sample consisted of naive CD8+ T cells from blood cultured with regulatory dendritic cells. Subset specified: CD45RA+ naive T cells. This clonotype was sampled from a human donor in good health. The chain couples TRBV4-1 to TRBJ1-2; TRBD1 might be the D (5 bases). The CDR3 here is CASSHPVGGGNYGYTF. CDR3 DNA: TGCGCCAGCAGCCACCCGGTGGGGGGGGGTAACTATGGCTACACCTTC.